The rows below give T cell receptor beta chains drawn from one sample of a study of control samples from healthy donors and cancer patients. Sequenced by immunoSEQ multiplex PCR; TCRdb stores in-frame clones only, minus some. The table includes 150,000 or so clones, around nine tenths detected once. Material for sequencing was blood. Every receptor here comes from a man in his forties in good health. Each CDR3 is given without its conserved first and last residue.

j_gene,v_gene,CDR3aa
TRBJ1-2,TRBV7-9,ASSLVQGAFNYGYT
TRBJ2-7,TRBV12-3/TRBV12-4,ASKQTGREY
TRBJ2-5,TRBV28,ASSQGLAGYETQY
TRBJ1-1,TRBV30,AWTTGGAEAF
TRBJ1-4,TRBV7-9,ASSLTGSNEKLF
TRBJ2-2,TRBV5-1,ASSGLTSGGNTGELF
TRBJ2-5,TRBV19,ASSILAEETQY
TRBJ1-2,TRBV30,AWSVSPSGSGGYT
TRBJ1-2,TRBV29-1,SVGQGQGYT
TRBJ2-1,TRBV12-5,ASGLVDRGRRNEQF
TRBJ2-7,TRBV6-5,ASSHLTGSGEQY
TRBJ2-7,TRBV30,AWSTGRGYEQY
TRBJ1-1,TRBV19,ASKENLLTEAF
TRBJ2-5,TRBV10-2,ASSVAGSQETQY